This TCR beta chain is drawn from a study of T-cell reconstitution after alpha-beta-depleted transplantation in children. Germline-derived CDR1 and CDR2 are SQVTM and ANQGSEA. V dropped 4 bases and J dropped 4 bases, with 10 bases sitting between them. CDR3 length equals 12 residues. At least ten counts were recorded for this clonotype. Construction of the TCRbeta library involved unique molecular identifiers. Via MiXCR, TCRdb re-called the PCR reads, giving one row per CDR3 protein. The sample carries 200,000 to 300,000 distinct CDR3 sequences, 12% recorded once. The sequences come from PBMCs from the stem cell graft donor, collected from the stem cell graft. J is TRBJ1-1 and V is TRBV29-1; D unclear. The sequence was obtained from a human donor who donated a stem cell graft to a child with acute lymphoblastic leukemia. The DNA for the CDR3 is TGCAGCGTTGTTCCCCGGGGCACTGAAGCTTTCTTT. Its protein is CSVVPRGTEAFF.